This is a list of T cell receptor beta chains from one sample in a study of kidney transplant recipient with SARS-CoV-2 infection. Via MiXCR, TCRdb re-called the reads, giving one row per CDR3 protein. The profile covers fewer than 250,000 distinct CDR3 sequences, with under 30% appearing a single time and about 7% taken by the ten largest. The source was a blood sample, collected at baseline and on day 111 from a kidney transplant recipient. These receptor sequences come from a male patient between 25 and 39 years old who had COVID-19 and was a kidney transplant recipient. Part of the T cell pool may stem from the graft donor. Each CDR3 is given with its conserved first and last residue. D genes are given only for firm matches. The size entry is marked missing in some rows and otherwise reads once, few, many or a size class.

abundance	j_gene	v_gene	d_gene	CDR3aa	CDR3nt
many	TRBJ2-5	TRBV18	TRBD2	CASSTGGGPQETQYF	TGTGCCAGCTCAACCGGGGGAGGGCCACAAGAGACCCAGTACTTC
few	TRBJ1-2	TRBV6-2/TRBV6-3	TRBD1	CASGASTGAYGYTF	TGTGCCAGCGGAGCATCAACAGGGGCTTATGGCTACACCTTC
many	TRBJ2-7	TRBV3-2	NA	CASSQSPGLYEQYF	TGTGCCAGCAGCCAAAGTCCGGGGCTCTACGAGCAGTACTTC
many	TRBJ1-2	TRBV3-1	TRBD1	CASSPSPGQGLYGYTF	TGTGCCAGCAGCCCCAGCCCGGGACAGGGCCTCTATGGCTACACCTTC
many	TRBJ1-5	TRBV28	NA	CVTRGGRTSNQPQHF	TGTGTTACGAGGGGAGGGAGAACGAGCAATCAGCCCCAGCATTTT
many	TRBJ1-5	TRBV30	NA	CAWDQGSAQHF	TGTGCCTGGGATCAGGGTAGTGCCCAGCATTTT
many	TRBJ2-2	TRBV7-2	TRBD1	CASSLGTGVAGELFF	TGTGCCAGCAGCTTAGGGACAGGGGTTGCCGGGGAGCTGTTTTTT
many	TRBJ2-7	TRBV6-5	NA	CASSYMTAGDEQYF	TGTGCCAGCAGCTACATGACCGCGGGTGACGAGCAGTACTTC
NA	TRBJ2-7	TRBV11-2	NA	CASSLGGHQGYEQYF	TGTGCCAGCAGCTTAGGGGGACACCAAGGCTACGAGCAGTACTTC
many	TRBJ1-2	TRBV6-4	NA	CASSLAASHGKTYGYTF	TGTGCCAGCAGTCTTGCAGCCTCACACGGAAAGACCTATGGCTACACCTTC
few	TRBJ2-3	TRBV11-2	NA	CASSFGRRTDTQYF	TGTGCCAGCAGCTTCGGGCGGCGCACAGATACGCAGTATTTT
many	TRBJ1-4	TRBV25-1	NA	CASSEARGGALKNEKLFF	TGTGCCAGCAGTGAAGCAAGGGGGGGAGCTCTTAAGAATGAAAAACTGTTTTTT
many	TRBJ2-7	TRBV19	NA	CASSRETVNSEQYF	TGTGCCAGTAGTAGGGAGACAGTCAATTCCGAGCAGTACTTC
few	TRBJ1-2	TRBV9	TRBD1	CASSAGMWTGSVGYTF	TGTGCCAGCAGCGCCGGGATGTGGACAGGATCGGTCGGCTACACCTTC
many	TRBJ2-7	TRBV4-1	NA	CASSQDPSGEQYF	TGCGCCAGCAGCCAAGATCCCTCCGGGGAGCAGTACTTC
few	TRBJ2-3	TRBV12-3/TRBV12-4	NA	CASSSTADTQYF	TGTGCCAGCAGCTCGACAGCAGATACGCAGTATTTT
NA	TRBJ2-3	TRBV28	TRBD2	CVSSPAGGRDTQYF	TGTGTCAGCAGCCCAGCGGGGGGCAGGGATACGCAGTATTTT
many	TRBJ1-4	TRBV5-1	NA	CASSWSQGATNEKLFF	TGCGCCAGCAGCTGGTCACAGGGTGCAACTAATGAAAAACTGTTTTTT
few	TRBJ1-2	TRBV7-3	NA	CASGPGGWTNGYTF	TGTGCCAGCGGCCCGGGCGGGTGGACGAACGGCTACACCTTC
many	TRBJ1-2	TRBV10-1	NA	CASSEVLRSRKTYGYTF	TGCGCCAGCAGTGAAGTTTTAAGATCGCGAAAGACCTATGGCTACACCTTC
few	TRBJ2-1	TRBV7-8	NA	CASSSDSSVYNEQFF	TGTGCCAGCAGCTCGGACTCATCCGTTTACAATGAGCAGTTCTTC
NA	TRBJ2-1	TRBV10-2	NA	CASSEWGQNEQFF	TGCGCCAGCAGTGAGTGGGGGCAGAATGAGCAGTTCTTC
many	TRBJ1-1	TRBV12-3/TRBV12-4	NA	CASSFRDNTEAFF	TGTGCCAGCAGTTTCAGGGATAACACTGAAGCTTTCTTT
NA	TRBJ1-2	TRBV9	NA	CAGRGTYSRKTYGYTF	TGTGCCGGCCGGGGGACGTACTCAAGAAAGACCTATGGCTACACCTTC
many	TRBJ2-7	TRBV3-1	TRBD2	CASSQGTSGSYEQYF	TGTGCCAGCAGCCAGGGGACTAGCGGGAGCTACGAGCAGTACTTC
many	TRBJ2-2	TRBV5-1	NA	CASSLPRQVSNTGELFF	TGCGCCAGCAGCTTACCGAGACAGGTATCGAACACCGGGGAGCTGTTTTTT
many	TRBJ1-2	TRBV7-5	NA	CISVPEVPREVGKTYGYTF	NA
many	TRBJ1-2	TRBV16	NA	CASSHTRVVRKTYGYTF	TGTGCCAGCAGCCACACAAGGGTCGTTAGAAAGACCTATGGCTACACCTTC
many	TRBJ2-2	TRBV2	NA	CASSRYGAGELFF	TGTGCCAGCAGTCGTTATGGGGCCGGGGAGCTGTTTTTT
many	TRBJ2-1	TRBV6-2/TRBV6-3	NA	CATNRVAYNEQFF	TGTGCCACTAACAGGGTGGCCTACAATGAGCAGTTCTTC
NA	TRBJ1-2	TRBV6-4	NA	CASSNSDPHGKTYGYTF	TGTGCCAGCAGTAATTCAGACCCACACGGAAAGACCTATGGCTACACCTTC
many	TRBJ2-7	TRBV6-5	NA	CASSYSRGSYEQYF	TGTGCCAGCAGTTATTCCAGGGGATCCTACGAGCAGTACTTC
many	TRBJ2-7	TRBV5-1	NA	CASSLQSMTSYEQYF	TGCGCCAGCAGCCTGCAGAGCATGACCTCCTACGAGCAGTACTTC
few	TRBJ1-2	TRBV5-5	NA	CAGVSDVSRKTYGYTF	TGTGCCGGCGTTTCGGATGTCTCGCGAAAGACCTATGGCTACACCTTC
many	TRBJ2-7	TRBV5-1	NA	CASSLSAGPEEQYF	TGCGCCAGCAGCTTGTCCGCGGGGCCAGAGGAGCAGTACTTC
many	TRBJ1-2	TRBV5-5	NA	CASPVDVSRKTYGYTF	TGTGCCAGCCCAGTAGATGTCTCGCGAAAGACCTATGGCTACACCTTC
NA	TRBJ2-5	TRBV9	NA	CASSVEGEIWETQYF	TGTGCCAGCAGCGTAGAAGGAGAGATTTGGGAGACCCAGTACTTC
many	TRBJ2-7	TRBV30	NA	CAWSSRAYEQYF	TGTGCCTGGAGTTCTAGGGCCTACGAGCAGTACTTC
NA	TRBJ1-4	TRBV1	NA	CTSSQARTDKGETNEKLFF	TGCACCAGCAGCCAAGCGAGGACCGACAAAGGAGAAACTAATGAAAAACTGTTTTTC
many	TRBJ1-2	TRBV5-3	NA	CARSTRVVRKTYGYTF	TGTGCCAGATCAACCCGAGTGGTGAGAAAGACCTATGGCTACACCTTC
many	TRBJ1-2	TRBV7-9	NA	CASSLSRYHGKTYGYTF	TGTGCCAGCAGCTTATCCCGATACCATGGAAAGACCTATGGCTACACCTTC
many	TRBJ2-7	TRBV19	TRBD1	CASSIGDRGPREQYF	TGTGCCAGTAGTATCGGGGACAGGGGCCCTCGGGAGCAGTACTTC
many	TRBJ1-2	TRBV5-8	NA	CASCITHPRKTYGYTF	TGTGCCAGCTGCATCACTCATCCACGAAAGACCTATGGCTACACCTTC
many	TRBJ1-2	TRBV5-4	NA	CASLWIVPGKTYGYTF	TGTGCCAGCTTATGGATCGTACCAGGAAAGACCTATGGCTACACCTTC
many	TRBJ1-2	TRBV20-1	TRBD1	CSAYYRRGTVYGYTF	TGCAGTGCTTATTACCGGAGAGGGACAGTGTATGGCTACACCTTC
many	TRBJ1-2	TRBV16	NA	CASSRAMVVRKTYGYTF	TGTGCCAGCAGCAGGGCCATGGTCGTTAGAAAGACCTATGGCTACACCTTC
NA	TRBJ1-2	TRBV29-1	NA	CSVLPVLAWKTYGYTF	TGCAGCGTTTTACCGGTACTAGCATGGAAGACCTATGGCTACACCTTC
many	TRBJ2-3	TRBV15	NA	CATSRDGGTDTQYF	TGTGCCACCAGCAGAGATGGTGGCACAGATACGCAGTATTTT